Listed below are T cell receptor beta chains from one sample, sequenced in a study of T cell clusters in autoimmune cytopenias. TCRdb re-called the multiplex PCR reads, yielding one record per CDR3 amino acid sequence without DNA. This table lists hundreds of distinct CDR3 sequences. The sequencing input was peripheral blood. Source of these receptors: a human donor with an autoimmune cytopenia or autoimmune hepatitis (not recorded which). Both conserved end residues are part of each CDR3. Clone size is stated in some rows and not others, as once, few, many or a class when expanded.

size,J,V,CDR3
large,TRBJ1-6,TRBV6-6,CASIIGQGASPLHF
medium-sized,TRBJ2-2,TRBV15,CATSHGTAGELFF
-,TRBJ2-6,TRBV10-3,CAISGEGPTSGANVLTF
medium-sized,TRBJ2-7,TRBV20-1,CSAPTTSGGSYEQYF
large,TRBJ1-1,TRBV20-1,CSAFQGVRTEAFF
large,TRBJ1-2,TRBV4-1,CASSPGQGGYGYTF
-,TRBJ1-1,TRBV5-6,CASSFRDRGRVGTEAFF
medium-sized,TRBJ1-6,TRBV5-1,CASSLGQGNSPLHF
-,TRBJ2-7,TRBV9,CASSEGQSFLYEQYF
large,TRBJ2-7,TRBV6-5,CASSYSLAGGYEQYF
-,TRBJ2-5,TRBV5-4,CASSSSLETQYF
medium-sized,TRBJ1-2,TRBV12-3/TRBV12-4,CASSNRPSYGYTF
large,TRBJ1-1,TRBV7-6,CASSLAENTEAFF
-,TRBJ1-1,TRBV3-1,CASSPGGFGPNTEAFF
medium-sized,TRBJ2-2,TRBV4-1,CASSPGTRATGELFF
-,TRBJ2-1,TRBV9,CASSVDGGAGEQFF
-,TRBJ1-2,TRBV6-5,CASSTSGANSGYTF
medium-sized,TRBJ2-3,TRBV5-4,CASSFSAAASSTDTQYF
large,TRBJ1-2,TRBV7-9,CASSLDQGQVYTF
medium-sized,TRBJ1-1,TRBV20-1,CSARGIGTQGTEAFF
-,TRBJ2-7,TRBV20-1,CSATNRGSDFYEQYF
medium-sized,TRBJ1-1,TRBV7-9,CASNVLTGSMNTEAFF
large,TRBJ1-1,TRBV6-5,CASSRQRRGNTEAFF
medium-sized,TRBJ1-4,TRBV7-9,CASSPRGSQEKLFF
medium-sized,TRBJ2-3,TRBV6-5,CASRRTALASTDTQYF
-,TRBJ1-2,TRBV3-1,CASSQWDSANYGYTF
-,TRBJ2-5,TRBV27,CASNGRRQETQYF
-,TRBJ2-5,TRBV9,CASSASDRGQGTQYF
-,TRBJ2-6,TRBV9,CASSVDRASGANVLTF
-,TRBJ1-4,TRBV30,CAWSGGGAFGEKLFF
-,TRBJ2-3,TRBV29-1,CSVRAGYSTDTQYF
-,TRBJ2-7,TRBV24-1,CATSDPSTGGNEQYF
medium-sized,TRBJ1-5,TRBV2,CASSDRIGNQPQHF
-,TRBJ2-1,TRBV5-1,CASSLTRDSSYNEQFF
large,TRBJ1-2,TRBV7-9,CASSSLTGIHYGYTF
medium-sized,TRBJ1-5,TRBV27,CASSSFPNQPQHF
-,TRBJ1-2,TRBV5-1,CASSSGTNEGYTF
-,TRBJ2-7,TRBV29-1,CSVEASYEQYF
large,TRBJ2-2,TRBV30,CACRPGAANTGELFF
medium-sized,TRBJ2-3,TRBV7-3,CASSLAGTGARDTQYF
-,TRBJ2-1,TRBV4-3,CASSSGGLARTFSYNEQFF
medium-sized,TRBJ2-7,TRBV5-4,CASSLQGSARYEQYF
medium-sized,TRBJ1-1,TRBV14,CASSRDSLEAFF
-,TRBJ2-1,TRBV20-1,CSAREVGRGRNEQFF